This TCR beta chain was sequenced during a study of neurological immune-mediated disorders. In TCRdb, the 5' RACE reads were re-called with MiXCR into one record per CDR3 protein. The profile shows about 55,000 distinct CDR3 sequences, about 4% of them singletons. The sample holds many counts of this clonotype. The CDR3 totals 13 residues. V dropped 2 bases and J dropped 6 bases, with 8 bases sitting between them. Looked up from germline, CDR1 is MGHRA and CDR2 is YSYEKL. This clonotype was obtained from a man aged 50 to 60 with multiple sclerosis. What was sequenced was PBMCs. The gene calls are TRBV4-1 and TRBJ2-1; no clear D gene. As DNA, the CDR3 is TGCGCCAGCAGCCAACAAATCCCCAATGAGCAGTTCTTC. Protein sequence: CASSQQIPNEQFF.